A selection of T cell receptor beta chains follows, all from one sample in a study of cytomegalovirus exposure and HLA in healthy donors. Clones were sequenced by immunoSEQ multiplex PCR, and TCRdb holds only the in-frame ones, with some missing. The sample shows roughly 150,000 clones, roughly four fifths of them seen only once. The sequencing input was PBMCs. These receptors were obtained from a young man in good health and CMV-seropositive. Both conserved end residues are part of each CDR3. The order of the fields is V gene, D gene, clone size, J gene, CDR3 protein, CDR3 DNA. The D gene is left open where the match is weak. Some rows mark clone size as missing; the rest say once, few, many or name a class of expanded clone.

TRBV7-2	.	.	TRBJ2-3	CASSRLGWTDTQYF	TGTGCCAGCAGCCGACTAGGGTGGACAGATACGCAGTATTTT
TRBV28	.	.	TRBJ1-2	CASSSRGDRMGFWGYTF	TGTGCCAGCAGTTCACGAGGTGACAGGATGGGATTTTGGGGCTACACCTTC
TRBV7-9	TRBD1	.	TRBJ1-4	CASSVTGAGEKLFF	TGTGCCAGCAGCGTTACAGGGGCAGGGGAAAAACTGTTTTTT
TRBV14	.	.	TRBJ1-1	CASRKRGNTEAFF	TGTGCCAGCAGAAAGCGGGGGAACACTGAAGCTTTCTTT
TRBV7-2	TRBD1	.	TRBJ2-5	CASSPRQGEETQYF	TGTGCCAGCAGCCCCCGACAGGGGGAGGAGACCCAGTACTTC
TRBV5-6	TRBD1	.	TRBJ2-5	CASSKRQGVQETQYF	TGTGCCAGCAGCAAGCGCCAGGGGGTTCAAGAGACCCAGTACTTC
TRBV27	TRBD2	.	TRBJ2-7	CASSPLGGGNYEQYF	TGTGCCAGCAGTCCGTTAGGCGGGGGTAACTACGAGCAGTACTTC
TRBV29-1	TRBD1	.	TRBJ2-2	CSVARDSNTGELFF	TGCAGCGTTGCCCGGGACAGCAACACCGGGGAGCTGTTTTTT
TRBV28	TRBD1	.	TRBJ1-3	CASSLLTGAVAIYF	TGTGCCAGCAGTTTACTAACAGGGGCGGTAGCCATATATTTT
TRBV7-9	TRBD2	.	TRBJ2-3	CASSQGLADRDTQYF	TGTGCCAGCAGCCAAGGACTAGCGGATAGGGATACGCAGTATTTT
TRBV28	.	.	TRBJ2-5	CASSLFGVGAGETQYF	TGTGCCAGCAGTTTATTCGGGGTGGGGGCAGGGGAGACCCAGTACTTC
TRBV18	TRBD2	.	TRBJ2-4	CASSPQREVFIQYF	TGTGCCAGCTCACCACAGCGGGAGGTCTTTATTCAGTACTTC
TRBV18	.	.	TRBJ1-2	CASSLDRVNYGYTF	TGTGCCAGCTCCCTAGACCGGGTTAACTATGGCTACACCTTC
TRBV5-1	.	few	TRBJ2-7	CASSTTFTDEQYF	TGCGCCAGCAGCACTACTTTCACCGACGAGCAGTACTTC
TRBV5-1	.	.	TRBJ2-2	CASSVRSHQTERSGELFF	TGCGCCAGCAGCGTCCGTTCCCATCAAACCGAGCGGAGCGGGGAGCTGTTTTTT
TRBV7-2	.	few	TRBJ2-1	CASSFYPAPQGPNYNEQFF	TGTGCCAGCAGCTTTTACCCCGCACCTCAGGGCCCGAATTACAATGAGCAGTTCTTC
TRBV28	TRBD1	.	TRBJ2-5	CASSLRDSRWGETQYF	TGTGCCAGCAGTTTACGGGACAGTCGGTGGGGAGAGACCCAGTACTTC
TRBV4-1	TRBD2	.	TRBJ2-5	CASSQSGGPETQYF	TGCGCCAGCAGCCAATCGGGGGGGCCTGAGACCCAGTACTTC